This T cell receptor (beta chain) was sequenced in a study of regulatory T cells in long-lasting Graves disease. Concerning this clonotype: One end of the junction fails to match germline, which may point to a read error.

The TCR beta library used iRepertoire HTBI primers with Arm-PCR amplification of CDR3. TCRdb fed the multiplex PCR reads into MiXCR, producing one record per CDR3 protein. The sample consists of some 300,000 distinct CDR3 sequences, around 20% of them appearing once. The CDR3 covers 14 residues. Germline lookup yields CDR1 SGHTA and CDR2 FQGNSA. Documented time point: persistent/refractory GD, antithyroid drugs over 5 years with positive TRAb. Isolated PBMC RNA provided the starting material for the TCR library. The sample here was peripheral blood mononuclear cells (PBMCs), taken when the disease was refractory, from a patient treated with antithyroid drugs. The chain links TRBV7-2 to TRBJ1-6, with no clear D. This TCR came from a female donor with Graves disease. The CDR3 is CASSQTSTDSPLHF. The DNA for the CDR3 is TGCGCCAGCAGCCAAACTTCGACCGATTCACCCCTCCACTTT.